These T cell receptor beta chains were read from a single sample in a study of human T cells and chemical hapten exposure. A single record per CDR3 protein comes from TCRdb applying MiXCR to the RACE reads. The table lists approximately 340,000 distinct CDR3 sequences, approximately 6.3% of them singletons. The sequencing here drew on whole blood, taken in connection with sensitization to the hapten diphenylcyclopropenone (DPC). Every receptor here comes from a woman under 30 with alopecia areata. Some clones in this sample may be carry-over from other donors' samples. CDR3s include the opening cysteine and the closing phenylalanine or tryptophan. The order of the fields is D gene, clone size, V gene, J gene, CDR3 DNA, CDR3 protein. D genes are given only for firm matches. Not all rows give a size; the values are once, few, many and, for expanded clones, a class.

TRBD2	many	TRBV11-1	TRBJ2-1	TGTGCCAGCAGCTTACAATTACTACCGGGACTAGCGGATCAGTTCTCCTACAATGAGCAGTTCTTC	CASSLQLLPGLADQFSYNEQFF
TRBD1	NA	TRBV6-5	TRBJ1-6	TGTGCCAGCAGTTACGGGGGGACAGCGTCACCCCTCCACTTT	CASSYGGTASPLHF
NA	NA	TRBV6-5	TRBJ2-2	TGTGCCAGCAGTTACTCGATCGGGACACTGGCGGAGCTGTTTTTT	CASSYSIGTLAELFF
NA	many	TRBV5-1	TRBJ1-2	TGCGCCAGCAGCTTGGTGGGCTCAGGGCCCTATGGCTACACCTTC	CASSLVGSGPYGYTF
TRBD1	many	TRBV7-9	TRBJ2-1	TGTGCCAGCAGAGCCGGACAGGGCCAATTGAATGAGCAGTTCTTC	CASRAGQGQLNEQFF
TRBD1	few	TRBV9	TRBJ2-7	TGTGCCAGCAGCAAAGGACAGGGGTTCTCCTACGAGCAGTACTTC	CASSKGQGFSYEQYF
NA	many	TRBV6-5	TRBJ1-1	TGTGCCAGCAGTTACGGTTTGGCACTTAGCACTGAAGCTTTCTTT	CASSYGLALSTEAFF
NA	NA	TRBV7-3	TRBJ2-6	TGTGCCAGCAGCTTTACCATAGGCGGGACTGGGGCCAACGTCCTGACTTTC	CASSFTIGGTGANVLTF
NA	many	TRBV20-1	TRBJ2-2	TGCAGTGCGGGGAACTTGGGACAGAACACCGGGGAGCTGTTTTTT	CSAGNLGQNTGELFF
TRBD2	NA	TRBV20-1	TRBJ2-5	TGCAGTGCTAAAGCGGGGGCTAAGACCCAGTACTTC	CSAKAGAKTQYF